These 20 T cell receptor beta chains came from one sample sequenced in a study of CD8 T cells in ankylosing spondylitis. These receptors are not linked to any known antigen. Findings of the study overall: Characteristic of ankylosing spondylitis blood, it appeared, was a TCR beta motif comprising several highly homologous variants.

One entry per CDR3 protein, called by TCRdb with MiXCR from the 5' RACE reads. The sample consists of about 510,000 distinct CDR3 sequences, about 5.7% of them appearing once. Sequencing was performed on blood, either unsorted or a sorted T cell fraction (not recorded which). The origin of the receptors is a male donor with ankylosing spondylitis.

This chain connects TRBV20-1 to TRBJ2-3; no firm D call. CDR1 and CDR2 (germline): DFQATT, SNEGSKA (reference sequence). The germline V and J ends were trimmed by 5 bases and 4 bases, with 13 bases remaining between them. The CDR3 length is 13 residues. The CDR3 loop is CSAALGLSDTQYF. The CDR3 DNA reads as TGCAGTGCTGCCTTAGGGCTCTCAGATACGCAGTATTTT.

This clonotype was counted many times. The J gene is TRBJ2-3, the V gene TRBV5-1; D is undetermined. The CDR3 runs to 14 residues. The V end lost 1 base, the J end lost 4 bases, and 10 bases lay between the germline ends. CDR1 and CDR2 (germline): SGHRS, YFSETQ. Here the CDR3 reads CASSLSGAPDTQYF. In DNA form, the CDR3 reads TGCGCCAGCAGCTTGAGTGGAGCTCCAGATACGCAGTATTTT.

This clonotype was seen many times. The rearrangement uses TRBV20-1 and TRBJ2-3, with 8 bases matching TRBD1. Germline V CDR1 and CDR2: DFQATT, SNEGSKA (reference sequence). The CDR3 spans 14 residues. J gave up 1 base and V 4 bases, and 4 bases lay outside the gene matches. CDR3 sequence reads: CSATTGVGTDTQYF. For the CDR3, the DNA is TGCAGTGCTACGACAGGGGTCGGCACAGATACGCAGTATTTT.

There are many counts of this clonotype. This chain uses TRBV6-2 or TRBV6-3 with TRBJ2-7; D gene ambiguous. V lost 4 bases and J 1 base, leaving 14 bases between the germline ends. This CDR3 region has 15 residues. Germline V gene sequence: CDR1 MNHEY, CDR2 SVGEGT. CDR3 nucleotides: TGTGCCAGCAGTTCCCGGACGGGTGGGTCCTACGAGCAGTACTTC. Its protein is CASSSRTGGSYEQYF.

This clonotype has ten or more counts. The chain joins TRBV28 to TRBJ2-3; tentatively, D is TRBD2 (5 bases). Germline V gives CDR1 MDHEN, CDR2 SYDVKM. Trimming removed 5 bases at V and 5 bases at J, with 14 bases between. The CDR3 length is 14 residues. Here the CDR3 DNA reads TGTGCCAGCAGTCCCCGGGGAAGAAGAGATACGCAGTATTTT. Translated: CASSPRGRRDTQYF.

The chain combines TRBV28 with TRBJ2-7; unclear D gene. CDR1 MDHEN and CDR2 SYDVKM come from the germline V gene. Trimming removed 6 bases at V and 1 base at J, with 13 bases between. The CDR3 extends over 14 amino acids. CDR3 DNA: TGTGCCAGCAGGGATTTGGTCCAGTCCTACGAGCAGTACTTC. This codes for CASRDLVQSYEQYF.

In the case of this clonotype: Its ends do not fully match the called genes, so a read error is possible. V and J are TRBV7-2 and TRBJ1-2, with D uncertain. Per germline, CDR1 SGHTA and CDR2 FQGNSA. The CDR3 is made up of 13 amino acids. The CDR3 is CASSPWRNSGYTF. The CDR3 nucleotides are TGTGCCAGCAGCCCCTGGCGGAACTCTGGCTACACCTTC.

This clonotype was detected ten times or more. The V call is TRBV29-1, the J call TRBJ1-5; 10 nucleotides match TRBD1. The CDR3 loop spans 14 amino acids. V trimming: 7 bases; J trimming: 3 bases; junction bases outside the gene matches: 6. Looked up from germline, CDR1 is SQVTM and CDR2 is ANQGSEA. CDR3 residues: CSASTGGTNQPQHF. CDR3 DNA: TGCAGCGCATCGACAGGGGGCACCAATCAGCCCCAGCATTTT.

At least ten counts were recorded for this clonotype. This chain connects TRBV7-2 to TRBJ1-1; no clear D. This CDR3 is 13 amino acids long. Looked up from germline, CDR1 is SGHTA and CDR2 is FQGNSA. V gave up 4 bases and J gave up 9 bases, with 15 bases separating them. The CDR3 DNA reads TGTGCCAGCAGCTCTTCCTACCTGATCCAAGCTTTCTTT. This gives the protein CASSSSYLIQAFF.

This clonotype was detected many times. This rearrangement joins TRBV5-1 to TRBJ1-1; the D gene is possibly TRBD1 (5 bases). There are 15 residues in the CDR3. Germline V CDR1 and CDR2: SGHRS, YFSETQ. Trimming took 2 bases from V and 1 from J, leaving 12 bases between them. The CDR3 bases are TGCGCCAGCAGCTTCCGCGGACATACGAACACTGAAGCTTTCTTT. This sequence encodes CASSFRGHTNTEAFF.

This clonotype has at least ten counts. The V call is TRBV9, the J call TRBJ1-2; 7 positions agree with TRBD1. This CDR3 region has 16 residues. Looked up from germline, CDR1 is SGDLS and CDR2 is YYNGEE. Trimming removed 0 bases from V and 5 bases from J; junction bases left unmatched: 10. The CDR3 DNA follows: TGTGCCAGCAGCGTAGAAGGGACAGCCGTTTGGTATGGCTACACCTTC. It codes for CASSVEGTAVWYGYTF.

This clonotype showed up just a few times. This chain connects TRBV20-1 to TRBJ1-1; perhaps TRBD1 as D (5 bases). Per germline, CDR1 DFQATT and CDR2 SNEGSKA (reference sequence). The V gene lost 6 bases and the J gene lost 8 bases, with 22 bases spanning the gap. CDR3 size: 14 residues. The CDR3 is CSARYLGDGSEAFF. As DNA, the CDR3 is TGCAGTGCCAGGTATCTTGGGGACGGATCCGAAGCTTTCTTT.

This clonotype was seen at least ten times. V is TRBV10-3 and J is TRBJ1-1, with TRBD1 matching 7 bases. Germline V gene data show CDR1 as ENHRY and CDR2 as SYGVKD. This CDR3 region has 13 residues. The junction had 9 bases not matched to a gene; V was cut back by 3 bases and J by 11 bases. The CDR3: CAISDGQEKAAFF. As DNA, the CDR3 is TGTGCCATCAGTGATGGACAGGAAAAGGCCGCTTTCTTT.

With respect to this clonotype: Being one base from a much bigger clone, this may be a read error. The chain uses TRBV20-1 and TRBJ2-1, with D possibly matching TRBD1 (5 bases). V lost 0 bases to trimming and J lost 5 bases, with 20 bases between them. The CDR3 covers 17 residues. Per germline, CDR1 DFQATT and CDR2 SNEGSKA (reference sequence). The CDR3 loop reads CSARDIKGLVKDNEQFF. CDR3 DNA: TGCAGTGCTAGAGATATTAAGGGGCTAGTCAAAGACAATGAGCAGTTCTTC.

This clonotype has at least ten counts. The chain recombines TRBV29-1 with TRBJ2-3; 7 bases are shared with TRBD1. CDR3 length: 14 amino acids. Trimming at V came to 3 bases and at J to 2 bases, leaving 5 bases not matched to a gene. Germline V gene data show CDR1 as SQVTM and CDR2 as ANQGSEA. CDR3 protein: CSVEGTANTDTQYF. The CDR3 DNA sequence: TGCAGCGTTGAGGGGACAGCGAACACAGATACGCAGTATTTT.

In this sample, this clonotype turned up a few times. This chain links TRBV27 with TRBJ2-3; 8 positions agree with TRBD1. CDR1 is MNHEY, CDR2 SMNVEV, per germline (reference sequence). Unmatched junction bases numbered 7, after V lost 7 bases and J lost 4 bases. The CDR3 covers 14 residues. The CDR3, as DNA: TGTGCCAGCACTAGGGACAGGTCCCCAGATACGCAGTATTTT. Protein product: CASTRDRSPDTQYF.

V usage is TRBV20-1 and J usage is TRBJ2-1; D unclear. Germline V gene data show CDR1 as DFQATT and CDR2 as SNEGSKA (reference sequence). This CDR3 is built from 16 residues. Trimming took 6 bases from V and 0 from J, leaving 18 bases between them. Written as DNA, the CDR3 is TGCAGTGCCCCGACGGCCGCCGCAGGCTCCTACAATGAGCAGTTCTTC. The encoded protein is CSAPTAAAGSYNEQFF.

This clonotype was found a few times. The CDR3 DNA reads as TGTGCCAGCAGCTTAGGTGGCAGAGATTCTGGCTACACCTTC. The encoded protein is CASSLGGRDSGYTF. The chain is built from TRBV7-2 and TRBJ1-2; D uncertain. Between the trimmed V and J ends, which lost 1 base and 7 bases, there was a span of 13 bases. The CDR3 is 14 residues long. The germline V gene encodes CDR1 SGHTA and CDR2 FQGNSA.

In this sample, this clonotype turned up many times. The J gene is TRBJ1-5, the V gene TRBV27; the D gene is possibly TRBD1 (6 bases). Germline V gene sequence: CDR1 MNHEY, CDR2 SMNVEV (reference sequence). The CDR3 length is 16 residues. V was cut by 5 bases and J by 2 bases, with 16 bases left in between. The CDR3 nucleotides read TGTGCCAGCAGTACTGGTTCGGGGGCCCGCAATCAGCCCCAGCATTTT. Translating it yields CASSTGSGARNQPQHF.

This clonotype was seen a handful of times. V gene TRBV12-3 or TRBV12-4 combines with J gene TRBJ2-1, with 7 nucleotides matching TRBD2. The CDR3 has 15 residues. V gave up 5 bases and J gave up 4 bases; unmatched junction bases: 8. DNA of the CDR3: TGTGCCAGCAGTCCCTCGGGGAGGGAGTACAATGAGCAGTTCTTC. Protein: CASSPSGREYNEQFF.